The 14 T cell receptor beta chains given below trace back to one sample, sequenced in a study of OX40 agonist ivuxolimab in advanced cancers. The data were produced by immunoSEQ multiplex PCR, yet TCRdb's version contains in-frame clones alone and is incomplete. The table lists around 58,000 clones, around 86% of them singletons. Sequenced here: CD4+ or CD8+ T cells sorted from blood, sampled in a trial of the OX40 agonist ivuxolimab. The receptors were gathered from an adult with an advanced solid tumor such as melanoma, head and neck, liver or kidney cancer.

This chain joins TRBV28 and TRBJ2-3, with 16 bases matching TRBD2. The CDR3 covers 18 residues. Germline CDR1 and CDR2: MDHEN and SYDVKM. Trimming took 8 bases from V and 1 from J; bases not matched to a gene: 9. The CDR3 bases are TGTGCCAGCGCGTCCGGGACTAGCGGGAGGGGCGGCACAGATACGCAGTATTTT. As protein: CASASGTSGRGGTDTQYF. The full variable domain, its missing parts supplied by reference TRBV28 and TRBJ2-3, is DVKVTQSSRYLVKRTGEKVFLECVQDMDHENMFWYRQDPGLGLRLIYFSYDVKMKEKGDIPEGYSVSREKKERFSLILESASTNQTSMYLCASASGTSGRGGTDTQYFGPGTRLTVL.

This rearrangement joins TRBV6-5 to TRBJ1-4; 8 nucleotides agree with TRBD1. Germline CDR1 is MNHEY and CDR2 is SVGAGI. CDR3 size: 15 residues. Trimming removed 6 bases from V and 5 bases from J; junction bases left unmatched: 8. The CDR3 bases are TGTGCCAGCAGAAACTCGTGGACAGGGAATGAAAAACTGTTTTTT. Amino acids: CASRNSWTGNEKLFF.

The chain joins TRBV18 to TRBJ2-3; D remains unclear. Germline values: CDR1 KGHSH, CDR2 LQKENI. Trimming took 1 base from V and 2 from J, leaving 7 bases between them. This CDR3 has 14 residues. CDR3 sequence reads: CASSPLYHTDTQYF. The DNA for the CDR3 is TGTGCCAGCTCACCACTCTACCACACAGATACGCAGTATTTT.

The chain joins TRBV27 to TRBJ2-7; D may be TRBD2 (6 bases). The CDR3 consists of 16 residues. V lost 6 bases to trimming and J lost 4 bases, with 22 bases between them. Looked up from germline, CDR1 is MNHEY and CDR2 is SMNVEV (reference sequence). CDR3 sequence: CASSPSWGREVYEQYF. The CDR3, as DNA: TGTGCCAGCAGCCCTTCCTGGGGCAGGGAGGTTTACGAGCAGTACTTC.

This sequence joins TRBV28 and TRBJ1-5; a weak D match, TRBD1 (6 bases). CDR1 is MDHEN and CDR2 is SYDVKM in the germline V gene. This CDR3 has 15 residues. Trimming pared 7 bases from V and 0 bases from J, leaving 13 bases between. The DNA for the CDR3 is TGTGCCAGCACCTCAGGGACACCTAGCAATCAGCCCCAGCATTTT. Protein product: CASTSGTPSNQPQHF.

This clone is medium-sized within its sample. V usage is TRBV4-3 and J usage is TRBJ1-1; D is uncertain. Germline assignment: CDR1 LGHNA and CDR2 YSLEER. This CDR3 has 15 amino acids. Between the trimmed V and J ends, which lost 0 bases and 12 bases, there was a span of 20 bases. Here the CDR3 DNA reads TGCGCCAGCAGCCAAGATTTGGAGGCGACGGCTCTGACTTTCTTT. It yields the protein CASSQDLEATALTFF.

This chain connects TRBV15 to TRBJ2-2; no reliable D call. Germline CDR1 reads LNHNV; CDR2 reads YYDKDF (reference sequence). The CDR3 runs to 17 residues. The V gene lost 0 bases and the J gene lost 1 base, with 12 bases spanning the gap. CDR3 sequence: CATSRDSLVGNTGELFF. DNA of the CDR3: TGTGCCACCAGCAGAGATTCCTTGGTTGGGAACACCGGGGAGCTGTTTTTT.

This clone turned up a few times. The CDR3 nucleotides are TGTGCCAGCAGCCCCCACCGGAATTCACCCCTCCACTTT. This sequence encodes CASSPHRNSPLHF. This sequence joins TRBV4-2 and TRBJ1-6; D uncertain. Per germline, CDR1 LGHNA and CDR2 YNFKEQ. The V and J ends lost 4 bases and 7 bases respectively, with 8 bases between them. The CDR3 loop spans 13 amino acids.

The CDR3 region is CASSIPTGVEYGYTF. The CDR3 bases are TGTGCCAGTAGTATCCCGACAGGGGTAGAATATGGCTACACCTTC. V gene TRBV19 combines with J gene TRBJ1-2; the match to TRBD1 covers 8 bases. The CDR3 extends over 15 amino acids. Germline CDR1 reads LNHDA; CDR2 reads SQIVND (reference sequence). Unmatched junction bases numbered 8, after V lost 3 bases and J lost 5 bases.

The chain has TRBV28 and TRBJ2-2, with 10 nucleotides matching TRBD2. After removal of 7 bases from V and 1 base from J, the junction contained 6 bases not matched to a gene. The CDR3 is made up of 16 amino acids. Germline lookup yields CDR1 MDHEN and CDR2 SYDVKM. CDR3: CASIPSGGGNTGELFF. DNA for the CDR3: TGTGCCAGCATCCCTAGCGGGGGAGGGAACACCGGGGAGCTGTTTTTT.

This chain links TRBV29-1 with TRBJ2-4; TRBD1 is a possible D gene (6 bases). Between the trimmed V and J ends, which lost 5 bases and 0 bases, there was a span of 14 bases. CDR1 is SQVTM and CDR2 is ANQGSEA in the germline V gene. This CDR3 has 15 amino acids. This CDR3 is CSVSRTALAKNIQYF. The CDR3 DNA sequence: TGCAGCGTTTCCCGGACAGCTCTAGCCAAAAACATTCAGTACTTC.

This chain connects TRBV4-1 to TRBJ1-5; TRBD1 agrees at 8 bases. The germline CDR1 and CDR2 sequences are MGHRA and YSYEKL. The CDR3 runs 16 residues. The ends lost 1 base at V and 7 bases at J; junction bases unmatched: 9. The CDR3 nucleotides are TGCGCCAGCAGCCAAGGGCCAGGACAGGGCGGACAGCCCCAGCATTTT. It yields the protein CASSQGPGQGGQPQHF.

The CDR3: CASSASRELTYEQYF. The DNA of the CDR3 is TGTGCCAGTAGTGCCTCCAGGGAACTCACCTACGAGCAGTACTTC. The J gene is TRBJ2-7, the V gene TRBV19; a weak D match, TRBD1 (5 bases). Trimming pared 5 bases from V and 2 bases from J, leaving 16 bases between. CDR3 length: 15 residues. Germline V lookup: CDR1 LNHDA, CDR2 SQIVND (reference sequence).

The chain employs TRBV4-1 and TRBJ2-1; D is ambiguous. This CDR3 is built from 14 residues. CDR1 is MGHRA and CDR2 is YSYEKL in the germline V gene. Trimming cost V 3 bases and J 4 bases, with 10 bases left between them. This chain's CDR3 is CASSHPGSYNEQFF. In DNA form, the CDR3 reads TGCGCCAGCAGCCATCCTGGAAGTTACAATGAGCAGTTCTTC.